This T cell receptor beta chain stems from a study of molecular identifiers for immune sequencing clone quantification (dated by TCRdb to 2016 to 2019). About the study as a whole: In a replicate experiment, RNA from 20,000 or 100,000 naive CD8 T cells was split into five aliquots, four of which were sequenced. CD8 T cells were used in a methods study to benchmark molecular-identifier clustering-based TCR repertoire sequencing (MIDCIRS) and TCR RNA copy counting. Broad study findings and their caveats: Modeling gave about 3.3 recovered TCR RNA copies per cell versus 8 to 10 by digital PCR, implying around 33% capture efficiency. In CMV-specific effector cells, over 99% of molecules were held by clones above 20 RNA copies, whereas under 1% of molecules were held by such clones in naive cells. When barcode sub-clustering was not used, chimeric consensus sequences inflated TCR diversity, with chimeras reaching as high as 47%. The sizes of highly expanded clones could end up underestimated when identical TCR molecules share a barcode. The naive libraries included spiked-in Jurkat TCR RNA (roughly 11 copies' worth), and this RNA is not part of the donor repertoire. A single cell's worth of spiked-in Jurkat TCR RNA was reported detectable even among under 1.1 million naive CD8 T cells.

The CDR3 covers 14 residues, taking in both the cysteine and the phenylalanine. The sequence is cut down to CDR3 DNA, 42 bases in frame from base 1. Taken from the germline V gene, the CDR1 and CDR2 loops are LGHNA and YSLEER. After removal of 4 bases from V and 5 bases from J, the junction retains 5 bases not matched to a gene. Libraries of naive CD8 T cells were built from approximately 20,000 to 1,000,000 sorted cells, with 10%, 30% or 50% of the purified RNA used. Naive CD8 T cells were FACS-sorted as CD8+CD4-CCR7+CD45RA+ on a BD FACSAria II into RLT Plus buffer. Nine to eleven TCR copies' worth of Jurkat RNA were spiked into roughly 18,000-1,000,000 naive CD8 T cell samples to test detection sensitivity. CD8 T cells were enriched using RosetteSep CD8+ T Cell Enrichment Cocktail and Ficoll-Paque, and the enriched cells then underwent ACK red cell lysis. This clonotype was observed a few times. Which antigen it targets is not known. The sample holds no much larger clone one base away, and base qualities are not on file.

Libraries were prepared through PCR. The sequencing machine was a NextSeq 500. Bulk TCR libraries were generated as previously described, with the TCR primers listed in Table S5 used. Purification of total RNA was performed with the Qiagen AllPrep DNA/RNA kit. Before analysis, reads from multiple sequencing runs of the same library were pooled. Concerning the study's data processing: Only reads with exact TCR constant sequence were kept, trimmed to 150 nt, and grouped by their 12-nt molecular barcodes. Reads in each barcode group were sub-clustered using a 15% Levenshtein threshold, and a quality-weighted consensus sequence was built for each RNA molecule. Non-functional sequences were excluded, and lower-count sequences lying one edit away from another sequence were also excluded. Based on a fit of two negative binomial distributions, barcode sub-clusters having less than 20% of the maximum read count were discarded. TCRdb redid the processing of the public reads, applying fastp at Q25 and MiXCR, and retained in-frame beta chains. Rows are combined by CDR3 protein, so each entry shows the most common genes and DNA. The V and J calls shown here were made by TCRdb, not taken from the authors' results. This sample lists roughly 50,000 distinct CDR3 sequences; 35% to 40% were detected once. 3% to 4.5% of the sample lies in the top ten.

Recombination linked TRBV4-3 to TRBJ2-5; TRBD2 agrees with 9 junctional bases. Sequenced input: naive CD8+ T cells from blood, with Jurkat cell RNA spiked in. Sample cell subset or site, as interpreted from the label and publication: FACS-sorted CD8+CD4-CCR7+CD45RA+ naive T cells. This receptor was identified in a human donor in good health. Some libraries in this study had Jurkat cell RNA spiked in. CDR3 sequence: CASSRSGSLETQYF. The DNA sequence is as follows: TGCGCCAGCAGCCGTAGCGGGAGTTTGGAGACCCAGTACTTC.